One and the same sample provided the 8 T cell receptor beta chains below, sequenced in a study of Ad26.COV2.S vaccination and SARS-CoV-2 variants. Regarding treatment: some 20 received Ad26.COV2.S at low or high dose, single or two shots; 5 received placebo; per-sample allocation not given. On day 63 after the first injection, vaccine and placebo recipients gave samples. The table came from immunoSEQ multiplex PCR; TCRdb's copy has only in-frame clones and leaves some out. The profile shows about 680,000 clones, about 90% of them singletons. The material was peripheral blood, obtained in a trial of Ad26.COV2.S vaccine versus placebo. All receptors come from a person between 18 and 60 years old who received the Ad26.COV2.S COVID-19 vaccine or a placebo.

Note on this clone: Other DNA sequences in the same sample also yield this CDR3. This sequence joins TRBV5-5 and TRBJ1-2, with a tentative D call TRBD1 (6 bases). This CDR3 has 13 residues. Germline V CDR1 and CDR2: SGHKS, YYEKEE (reference sequence). V lost 4 bases to trimming and J lost 2 bases, with 9 bases between them. The CDR3 protein is CASSTTGNYGYTF. The CDR3 nucleotides are TGTGCCAGCAGCACCACAGGGAACTATGGCTACACCTTC.

V is TRBV25-1 and J is TRBJ1-5; 7 bases map to TRBD1. The V gene end was trimmed by 2 bases and the J gene end by 4 bases; junction bases not matched to a gene: 5. Per germline, CDR1 MGHDK and CDR2 SYGVNS. The CDR3 contains 15 residues. The CDR3 sequence: CASSESQGGNQPQHF. The DNA for the CDR3 is TGTGCCAGCAGTGAAAGCCAGGGGGGAAATCAGCCCCAGCATTTT.

The chain combines TRBV7-7 with TRBJ2-5, with unresolved D. This CDR3 is built from 15 residues. Germline V gives CDR1 SSHAT, CDR2 FNYEAQ (reference sequence). V lost 4 bases to trimming and J lost 3 bases, with 15 bases between them. The CDR3 DNA reads as TGTGCCAGCAGCTCCGACTTTGGAAGGGAAGAGACCCAGTACTTC. It specifies CASSSDFGREETQYF.

V is TRBV7-2 and J is TRBJ1-1; D uncertain. Germline CDR1 and CDR2: SGHTA and FQGNSA. V was clipped by 1 base and J by 3 bases, with 9 bases between them. The CDR3 is made up of 14 amino acids. For the CDR3, the DNA is TGTGCCAGCAGCTTAGACTATTCTGACACTGAAGCTTTCTTT. It translates to CASSLDYSDTEAFF.

The CDR3 nucleotides read TGTGCCAGCAGCCGAGCGGGGAGCTATGGCTACACCTTC. Encoded protein: CASSRAGSYGYTF. The gene calls are TRBV11-2 and TRBJ1-2; D is undetermined. CDR1 is SGHAT, CDR2 FQNNGV, per germline. Between the trimmed V and J ends, which lost 5 bases and 4 bases, there was a span of 11 bases. This CDR3 is 13 amino acids long.

The chain is built from TRBV10-3 and TRBJ2-6, with 7 bases identical to TRBD1. The V gene's germline CDR1 is ENHRY and CDR2 SYGVKD. CDR3 length: 19 amino acids. Losses at the gene ends were 4 bases for V and 4 bases for J; bases not matched to a gene: 16. CDR3 nucleotides: TGTGCCATCAGTGGGTCCCTAATGATCAGGGGGTCAGGGGCCAACGTCCTGACTTTC. It codes for CAISGSLMIRGSGANVLTF.

The V call is TRBV2, the J call TRBJ1-5; D perhaps matches TRBD1 (6 bases). This CDR3 comprises 15 residues. Germline CDR1 and CDR2: SNHLY and FYNNEI. The V end was cut by 1 base, the J end by 7 bases, with 14 bases between. In DNA form, the CDR3 reads TGTGCCAGCAGTGAAGACAGGGAAGGATGGCAGCCCCAGCATTTT. Protein product: CASSEDREGWQPQHF.

This CDR3 reads CASGRGLEGYTF. DNA for the CDR3: TGTGCCAGTGGCAGGGGGCTTGAAGGCTACACCTTC. The J gene is TRBJ1-2, the V gene TRBV6-5, with 8 bases fitting TRBD1. Germline lookup yields CDR1 MNHEY and CDR2 SVGAGI. Trimming at V came to 9 bases and at J to 8 bases, leaving 8 bases not matched to a gene. The CDR3 sequence is 12 residues long.